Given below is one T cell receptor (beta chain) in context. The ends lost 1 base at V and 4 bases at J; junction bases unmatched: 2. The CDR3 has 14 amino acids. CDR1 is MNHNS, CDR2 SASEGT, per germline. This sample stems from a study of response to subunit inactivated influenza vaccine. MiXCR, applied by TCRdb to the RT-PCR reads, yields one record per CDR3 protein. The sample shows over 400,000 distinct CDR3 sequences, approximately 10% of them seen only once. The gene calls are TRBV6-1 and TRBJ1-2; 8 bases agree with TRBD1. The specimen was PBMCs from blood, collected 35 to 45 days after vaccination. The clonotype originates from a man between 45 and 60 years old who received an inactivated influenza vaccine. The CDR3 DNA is TGTGCCAGCAGTGAAGGGACAGGGCCCTATGGCTACACCTTC. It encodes CASSEGTGPYGYTF.